The 5 T cell receptor beta chains given below trace back to one sample, sequenced in a study of blood T cell repertoires in COVID-19. The repertoire was sequenced with immunoSEQ multiplex PCR; TCRdb's copy has only in-frame clones and lacks some. The sample carries over 200,000 clones, nearly 85% recorded once. Sequencing was carried out using peripheral blood. The receptor source for this set is a woman aged 30 to 39 with COVID-19, enrolled during active disease.

The V gene is TRBV2, the J gene TRBJ1-5; 7 bases agree with TRBD1. The germline gives CDR1 SNHLY, CDR2 FYNNEI. The CDR3 contains 15 residues. Trimming cost V 6 bases and J 3 bases; bases outside gene matches: 8. The CDR3 bases are TGTGCCAGCAGCGGAGACAGGGCTATCAATCAGCCCCAGCATTTT. Protein product: CASSGDRAINQPQHF. The whole variable domain, filled in from reference TRBV2 and TRBJ1-5, reads EPEVTQTPSHQVTQMGQEVILRCVPISNHLYFYWYRQILGQKVEFLVSFYNNEISEKSEIFDDQFSVERPDGSNFTLKIRSTKLEDSAMYFCASSGDRAINQPQHFGDGTRLSIL.

This chain joins TRBV5-6 and TRBJ2-7; D ambiguous. Germline CDR1 is SGHDT and CDR2 is YYEEEE. The CDR3 spans 14 residues. Trimming shortened V by 0 bases and J by 4 bases, and 11 bases separated the two germline ends. In DNA, the CDR3 is TGTGCCAGCAGCTTGGGATGGCAGACATACGAGCAGTACTTC. Translation gives CASSLGWQTYEQYF.

The chain is built from TRBV2 and TRBJ2-1; tentatively, D is TRBD2 (5 bases). The CDR3 totals 16 residues. Per germline, CDR1 SNHLY and CDR2 FYNNEI. Trimming removed 3 bases from V and 2 bases from J, with 14 bases in between. CDR3 bases: TGTGCCAGCAGTGAGACTGGACTTCCCCCCTACAATGAGCAGTTCTTC. Translating it yields CASSETGLPPYNEQFF.

The chain carries TRBV28 and TRBJ2-5; 7 bases fit TRBD2. The CDR3 extends over 16 amino acids. Unmatched junction bases numbered 6, after V lost 1 base and J lost 1 base. Germline CDR1 is MDHEN and CDR2 is SYDVKM. The DNA for the CDR3 is TGTGCCAGCAGTTTATCGGGACTAAGGTCCCAAGAGACCCAGTACTTC. This translates into CASSLSGLRSQETQYF.

This chain joins TRBV30 and TRBJ1-2; 11 bases agree with TRBD1. V lost 4 bases and J lost 2; bases outside the gene matches: 9. Germline V CDR1 and CDR2: GTSNPN, SVGIG (reference sequence). The CDR3 contains 16 residues. The chain's CDR3 is CAWNAIRDRGNYGYTF. The CDR3 DNA reads as TGTGCCTGGAACGCCATCCGGGACAGGGGGAACTATGGCTACACCTTC.